These 23 T cell receptor beta chains share one sample of origin, sequenced in a study of graft-versus-host responses after intestinal transplantation. Sequenced by immunoSEQ multiplex PCR; TCRdb stores in-frame clones only, minus some. The data show 85,000 to 100,000 clones, with roughly 90% seen just once and approximately 0.064% held by the top ten. Their recognized antigens are unknown. The material sequenced was unstimulated CD8+ T cells sorted from spleen or lymph node cells, taken before transplant. The source of these receptors is a human donor who was the organ donor for an intestinal transplant.

The V and J genes are TRBV7-6 and TRBJ2-7; 7 nucleotides line up with TRBD1. Germline CDR1 SGHVS, CDR2 FNYEAQ. V shed 8 bases and J 3 bases; nucleotides not matched to a gene: 10. This CDR3 region has 14 residues. DNA for the CDR3: TGTGCCAGCGCGTCCGGGACAGACCTCTACGAGCAGTACTTC. As protein: CASASGTDLYEQYF.

This sequence joins TRBV6-6 and TRBJ2-2; weak D call: TRBD1 (5 bases). In germline, CDR1 is MNHNY, CDR2 SVGAGI (reference sequence). CDR3 length: 15 residues. Trimming stripped 6 bases from V and 6 bases from J, with 17 bases between. DNA for the CDR3: TGTGCCAGCAGAGTACCACAGGTCAATGCCGGGGAGCTGTTTTTT. This codes for CASRVPQVNAGELFF.

This rearrangement joins TRBV6-5 to TRBJ2-3, with D possibly TRBD2 on 6 matching bases. This CDR3 is built from 15 residues. Germline values: CDR1 MNHEY, CDR2 SVGAGI. Trimming removed 6 bases at V and 0 bases at J, with 13 bases between. CDR3 DNA: TGTGCCAGCAGCACGAGGGACTCTAGCACAGATACGCAGTATTTT. Protein product: CASSTRDSSTDTQYF.

The table lists this clone with a count of one. The same CDR3 is also encoded by other DNA sequences in this sample. V and J are TRBV20-1 and TRBJ2-3; tentative D call: TRBD2 (5 bases). Germline lookup yields CDR1 DFQATT and CDR2 SNEGSKA (reference sequence). V was shortened by 6 bases and J by 5 bases, with 6 bases between the two germline ends. CDR3 length equals 10 residues. The CDR3 region has the DNA TGCAGTGCGGAGGTAGATACGCAGTATTTT. Residues: CSAEVDTQYF.

The chain combines TRBV27 with TRBJ2-5; 7 bases are shared with TRBD2. The V gene's germline CDR1 is MNHEY and CDR2 SMNVEV (reference sequence). V shed 4 bases, J shed 2 bases, and the junction held 7 bases outside the gene matches. This CDR3 spans 15 amino acids. DNA of the CDR3: TGTGCCAGCAGTTCCCGTCTAGCGGTACAAGAGACCCAGTACTTC. Translation: CASSSRLAVQETQYF.

The chain employs TRBV11-2 and TRBJ2-2, with TRBD2 as a possible D gene (6 bases). This CDR3 comprises 15 residues. CDR1 and CDR2 (germline): SGHAT, FQNNGV. V lost 1 base and J lost 2, with 8 bases in between. The CDR3 here is CASSLATSNTGELFF. The CDR3 nucleotides are TGTGCCAGCAGCTTAGCGACTAGTAACACCGGGGAGCTGTTTTTT.

The V call is TRBV6-5, the J call TRBJ2-2, with D possibly being TRBD2 (5 bases). The CDR3 has 13 amino acids. Germline-derived CDR1 and CDR2 are MNHEY and SVGAGI. The V end lost 5 bases, the J end lost 10 bases, and 14 bases lay between the germline ends. In nucleotides, the CDR3 is TGTGCCAGCAGTCCCCACGGGGTGGCGGAGCTGTTTTTT. It translates to CASSPHGVAELFF.

The V gene is TRBV27, the J gene TRBJ2-1; 9 bases map to TRBD1. Germline V gene data show CDR1 as MNHEY and CDR2 as SMNVEV (reference sequence). V shed 6 bases and J 2 bases; nucleotides not matched to a gene: 8. The length of the CDR3 is 16 residues. The DNA of the CDR3 is TGTGCCAGCAGAGGGGGACAGGGTCTCCCCTACAATGAGCAGTTCTTC. Encoded protein: CASRGGQGLPYNEQFF.

The CDR3 reads CASSGTSTPAAQYF. The CDR3 coding sequence is TGTGCCAGCAGCGGGACTAGCACACCGGCGGCCCAGTACTTC. This rearrangement joins TRBV13 to TRBJ2-5; 9 bases agree with TRBD2. Germline assignment: CDR1 PRHDT and CDR2 FYEKMQ (reference sequence). This CDR3 has 14 amino acids. J was trimmed by 9 bases and V by 5 bases; bases with no gene match: 10.

The rearrangement uses TRBV19 and TRBJ1-1; no firm D call. The CDR3 runs to 12 residues. Per germline, CDR1 LNHDA and CDR2 SQIVND (reference sequence). Deletions cut 6 bases from V and 2 bases from J, with 7 bases between. This chain's CDR3 is CASSKANTEAFF. As DNA, the CDR3 is TGTGCCAGTAGCAAAGCTAACACTGAAGCTTTCTTT. Full variable domain (missing parts from reference TRBV19 and TRBJ1-1): DGGITQSPKYLFRKEGQNVTLSCEQNLNHDAMYWYRQDPGQGLRLIYYSQIVNDFQKGDIAEGYSVSREKKESFPLTVTSAQKNPTAFYLCASSKANTEAFFGQGTRLTVV.

The V and J genes are TRBV19 and TRBJ2-1; TRBD2 is a possible D gene (6 bases). V lost 5 bases to trimming and J lost 0 bases, with 14 bases between them. This CDR3 region has 16 residues. Germline V gene sequence: CDR1 LNHDA, CDR2 SQIVND (reference sequence). The CDR3 nucleotides are TGTGCCAGTAGTCCCTCGGGACTGAGCTCCTACAATGAGCAGTTCTTC. Its translation is CASSPSGLSSYNEQFF.

The chain has TRBV5-1 and TRBJ1-2; 7 bases align to TRBD1. This CDR3 contains 13 residues. Germline V gene lookup returns CDR1 SGHRS and CDR2 YFSETQ. V gave up 5 bases and J gave up 4 bases; unmatched junction bases: 5. The CDR3 region is CASRRDRPYGYTF. The CDR3 DNA reads as TGCGCCAGCAGAAGGGACAGACCCTATGGCTACACCTTC. The full variable domain, rest sourced from reference TRBV5-1 and TRBJ1-2, is KAGVTQTPRYLIKTRGQQVTLSCSPISGHRSVSWYQQTPGQGLQFLFEYFSETQRNKGNFPGRFSGRQFSNSRSEMNVSTLELGDSALYLCASRRDRPYGYTFGSGTRLTVV.

The chain couples TRBV7-8 to TRBJ2-7; 12 positions agree with TRBD2. CDR1 is SGHVS and CDR2 is FQNEAQ in the germline V gene. V lost 5 bases, J lost 3 bases, and 8 bases stayed unmatched. The CDR3 contains 16 residues. CDR3 nucleotide sequence: TGTGCCAGCAGCCCGGAGGAGACTAGCGGGAGCTACGAGCAGTACTTC. Protein: CASSPEETSGSYEQYF. Combining the CDR3 with reference TRBV7-8 and TRBJ2-7 gives the whole variable domain GAGVSQSPRYKVAKRGQDVALRCDPISGHVSLFWYQQALGQGPEFLTYFQNEAQLDKSGLPSDRFFAERPEGSVSTLKIQRTQQEDSAVYLCASSPEETSGSYEQYFGPGTRLTVT.

The chain is built from TRBV9 and TRBJ2-7; 8 bases are a match to TRBD1. Germline V CDR1 and CDR2: SGDLS, YYNGEE. This CDR3 has 15 residues. V lost 1 base to trimming and J lost 3 bases; unmatched junction nucleotides: 6. CDR3 DNA sequence: TGTGCCAGCAGCGTATCCACAGGGGGGATCTACGAGCAGTACTTC. Its protein is CASSVSTGGIYEQYF.

The rearrangement joins TRBV9 to TRBJ2-3, with 9 positions matching TRBD1. CDR1 SGDLS and CDR2 YYNGEE come from the germline V gene. The V gene end was trimmed by 0 bases and the J gene end by 8 bases; junction bases not matched to a gene: 10. The CDR3 contains 16 residues. Written as DNA, the CDR3 is TGTGCCAGCAGCGTAGACAGGGACAGGGTCGGGGGTACGCAGTATTTT. It is translated as CASSVDRDRVGGTQYF.

This chain connects TRBV6-5 to TRBJ1-2, with 10 bases that match TRBD1. The CDR3 covers 15 residues. Germline assignment: CDR1 MNHEY and CDR2 SVGAGI. The junction had 5 bases not matched to a gene; V was cut back by 5 bases and J by 2 bases. The CDR3 here is CASSAGTGENYGYTF. CDR3 sequence (DNA): TGTGCCAGCAGTGCAGGGACAGGGGAGAACTATGGCTACACCTTC.

The chain employs TRBV5-4 and TRBJ2-7; 7 positions agree with TRBD2. V lost 2 bases and J lost 5; bases outside the gene matches: 10. This CDR3 is 15 amino acids long. Germline values: CDR1 SGHNT, CDR2 YYREEE (reference sequence). CDR3 DNA: TGTGCCAGCAGCTTAGACGGGGGGTTATGGGACGAGCAGTACTTC. This encodes CASSLDGGLWDEQYF.

This rearrangement joins TRBV19 to TRBJ1-4, with TRBD1 matching over 8 bases. Trimming cost V 3 bases and J 0 bases; bases outside gene matches: 21. CDR1 is LNHDA and CDR2 is SQIVND in the germline V gene (reference sequence). CDR3 length equals 22 residues. In DNA form, the CDR3 reads TGTGCCAGTAGTATTCCAGGGGGCGCGATCCAGCCGAATACTGCAACTAATGAAAAACTGTTTTTT. Its translation: CASSIPGGAIQPNTATNEKLFF.

The chain links TRBV7-9 to TRBJ2-3; 7 bases map to TRBD1. CDR1 and CDR2 from the germline V gene are SEHNR and FQNEAQ (reference sequence). Unmatched junction bases numbered 8, after V lost 5 bases and J lost 0 bases. The CDR3 contains 16 residues. The CDR3 DNA sequence: TGTGCCAGCAGCATATACAGGGGCGCCAGCACAGATACGCAGTATTTT. It translates to CASSIYRGASTDTQYF.

The chain is built from TRBV2 and TRBJ2-2; a possible D gene is TRBD2 (6 bases). The germline V gene has CDR1 SNHLY and CDR2 FYNNEI. The CDR3 contains 14 residues. The V gene lost 7 bases and the J gene lost 2 bases, with 11 bases spanning the gap. CDR3 nucleotides: TGTGCCAGCATGAAGGAGGGAAACACCGGGGAGCTGTTTTTT. It specifies CASMKEGNTGELFF.

The V gene is TRBV5-4, the J gene TRBJ2-7; 11 positions agree with TRBD2. V trimming: 1 base; J trimming: 7 bases; junction bases outside the gene matches: 4. CDR3 length equals 14 residues. Germline CDR1 is SGHNT and CDR2 is YYREEE (reference sequence). The CDR3 here is CASSLSLAGGEQYF. In nucleotides, the CDR3 is TGTGCCAGCAGCTTGTCCCTAGCGGGGGGTGAGCAGTACTTC.

The genes are TRBV14 and TRBJ2-1; tentatively, D is TRBD2 (5 bases). This CDR3 spans 14 amino acids. Germline assignment: CDR1 SGHDN and CDR2 FVKESK. V was trimmed by 1 base and J by 6 bases, leaving 10 bases between them. In DNA, the CDR3 is TGTGCCAGCAGCCAAGGTGACTACCTCAATGAGCAGTTCTTC. This sequence encodes CASSQGDYLNEQFF.

Only one count was recorded for this clone. The rearrangement joins TRBV2 to TRBJ2-3; TRBD2 aligns across 9 bases. The germline gives CDR1 SNHLY, CDR2 FYNNEI. Trimming took 2 bases from V and 3 from J; bases not matched to a gene: 3. There are 15 residues in the CDR3. The CDR3 DNA reads TGTGCCAGCAGTGAAAAGCGGGGGGAGACAGATACGCAGTATTTT. This sequence encodes CASSEKRGETDTQYF.